These 21 T cell receptor beta chains were sequenced from one sample in a study of cytomegalovirus exposure and HLA in healthy donors. It was with 60 Vbeta and 13 Jbeta primers that the PCR ran. Method: immunoSEQ multiplex PCR; TCRdb's copy keeps in-frame clones and lacks some. The sample carries approximately 100,000 clones, about 70% recorded once. Source material: PBMCs. The receptors shown here come from a woman aged 50 to 60 in good health and CMV-seropositive.

The chain employs TRBV19 and TRBJ1-2; a weak D match, TRBD1 (6 bases). Germline V gene sequence: CDR1 LNHDA, CDR2 SQIVND (reference sequence). V lost 5 bases, J lost 8 bases, and 15 bases lay in between. The CDR3 is 13 amino acids. The CDR3 DNA reads as TGTGCCAGTAGTTCTACAGGGACGCGGGGCTACACCTTC. It translates to CASSSTGTRGYTF.

This chain links TRBV6-5 with TRBJ1-4; 7 bases map to TRBD1. Trimming at V came to 4 bases and at J to 0 bases, leaving 5 bases not matched to a gene. CDR3 length: 16 amino acids. Germline V gene data show CDR1 as MNHEY and CDR2 as SVGAGI. CDR3 in DNA: TGTGCCAGCAGTTCCCAGGGGGGTGCAACTAATGAAAAACTGTTTTTT. Translation: CASSSQGGATNEKLFF.

CDR3 in amino acids: CASSSPGQDYEQYF. The DNA of the CDR3 is TGTGCCAGCAGCTCGCCGGGACAGGACTACGAGCAGTACTTC. The chain couples TRBV11-2 to TRBJ2-7; 8 bases map to TRBD1. This CDR3 has 14 amino acids. V trimming: 4 bases; J trimming: 3 bases; junction bases outside the gene matches: 5. The V gene's germline CDR1 is SGHAT and CDR2 FQNNGV.

The rearrangement uses TRBV14 and TRBJ2-7; 7 bases are shared with TRBD1. The CDR3 is 15 residues long. The germline gives CDR1 SGHDN, CDR2 FVKESK. The V and J ends lost 6 bases and 3 bases, in that order; junction bases with no gene match: 11. DNA for the CDR3: TGTGCCAGCAGTCACAGCCGGGACAGAAACTACGAGCAGTACTTC. Its protein product is CASSHSRDRNYEQYF.

This chain uses TRBV15 with TRBJ1-4; the D gene is possibly TRBD1 (6 bases). CDR3 length: 16 residues. V was trimmed by 4 bases and J by 5 bases, leaving 17 bases between them. The germline V gene encodes CDR1 LNHNV and CDR2 YYDKDF (reference sequence). The CDR3 loop is CATSKRVGQLNEKLFF. The CDR3 bases are TGTGCCACCAGCAAGAGGGTCGGACAGTTAAATGAAAAACTGTTTTTT.

The chain employs TRBV7-6 and TRBJ1-2, with a weak D call TRBD1 (5 bases). The CDR3 is made up of 14 amino acids. The V end lost 5 bases, the J end lost 2 bases, and 12 bases lay between the germline ends. Germline CDR1 is SGHVS and CDR2 is FNYEAQ. CDR3 protein: CASSPLTVNYGYTF. CDR3 nucleotides: TGTGCCAGCAGCCCACTGACAGTGAACTATGGCTACACCTTC.

This chain connects TRBV6-1 to TRBJ2-2; a possible D gene is TRBD1 (5 bases). The CDR3 is 14 residues long. V lost 7 bases and J 7 bases, leaving 16 bases between the germline ends. Germline V gene data show CDR1 as MNHNS and CDR2 as SASEGT. The CDR3 spells CASKSVAGHGELFF. The CDR3 DNA sequence: TGTGCCAGCAAGTCGGTCGCAGGGCACGGGGAGCTGTTTTTT.

This sequence joins TRBV9 and TRBJ2-1, with TRBD2 matching 9 bases. Trimming cost V 0 bases and J 9 bases; bases outside gene matches: 4. Germline assignment: CDR1 SGDLS and CDR2 YYNGEE. There are 14 residues in the CDR3. The CDR3 protein is CASSVGGGAGEQFF. As DNA, the CDR3 is TGTGCCAGCAGCGTAGGCGGGGGGGCAGGTGAGCAGTTCTTC.

The rearrangement links TRBV9 to TRBJ2-7; tentatively, D is TRBD1 (5 bases). Germline V CDR1 and CDR2: SGDLS, YYNGEE. The CDR3 sequence is 15 residues long. Trimming stripped 4 bases from V and 5 bases from J, with 19 bases between. The CDR3 is CASSPQVGAGHEQYF. In nucleotides, the CDR3 is TGTGCCAGCAGCCCTCAGGTAGGGGCAGGCCACGAGCAGTACTTC.

This chain connects TRBV6-1 to TRBJ1-2, with 9 nucleotides matching TRBD1. V dropped 6 bases and J dropped 5; count of bases not matched to a gene: 4. Germline values: CDR1 MNHNS, CDR2 SASEGT. The CDR3 length is 13 residues. In nucleotides, the CDR3 is TGTGCCAGCAGCGGACAGGGGTGGTATGGCTACACCTTC. Translated: CASSGQGWYGYTF.

V is TRBV7-9 and J is TRBJ2-3; TRBD1 matches 7 bases. This CDR3 is built from 14 residues. V was clipped by 5 bases and J by 2 bases; unmatched bases: 4. Germline values: CDR1 SEHNR, CDR2 FQNEAQ (reference sequence). Written as DNA, the CDR3 is TGTGCCAGCAGCCCGACAGGGCACACAGATACGCAGTATTTT. Amino acid sequence: CASSPTGHTDTQYF.

The gene calls are TRBV4-2 and TRBJ1-4; D call uncertain. Germline CDR1 is LGHNA and CDR2 is YNFKEQ. The CDR3 has 14 residues. V lost 0 bases and J 5 bases, leaving 7 bases between the germline ends. The DNA of the CDR3 is TGTGCCAGCAGCCAAGACCTCAGAAATGAAAAACTGTTTTTT. This codes for CASSQDLRNEKLFF.

This chain connects TRBV18 to TRBJ1-2; 9 bases fit TRBD1. J lost 7 bases, V lost 2 bases, and 5 bases had no gene match. The CDR3 runs to 14 residues. Germline loops: CDR1 KGHSH, CDR2 LQKENI. The CDR3 is CASSPETGGGGYTF. CDR3 coding DNA: TGTGCCAGCTCACCAGAGACAGGGGGAGGTGGCTACACCTTC.

The chain couples TRBV11-2 to TRBJ1-3, with D hard to call. The CDR3 sequence is 13 residues long. CDR1 and CDR2 from the germline V gene are SGHAT and FQNNGV. V was pared by 1 base and J by 8 bases, with 9 bases between. CDR3 protein: CASSLGARDTIYF. For the CDR3, the DNA is TGTGCCAGCAGCTTAGGCGCAAGAGACACCATATATTTT. Combining the CDR3 with reference TRBV11-2 and TRBJ1-3 gives the whole variable domain EAGVAQSPRYKIIEKRQSVAFWCNPISGHATLYWYQQILGQGPKLLIQFQNNGVVDDSQLPKDRFSAERLKGVDSTLKIQPAKLEDSAVYLCASSLGARDTIYFGEGSWLTVV.

The chain couples TRBV5-6 to TRBJ2-3; 7 bases map to TRBD1. Trimming cost V 9 bases and J 2 bases; bases outside gene matches: 6. CDR3 length equals 13 residues. CDR1 SGHDT and CDR2 YYEEEE come from the germline V gene. The CDR3 sequence is CATGQDDTDTQYF. In DNA, the CDR3 is TGTGCCACCGGACAGGACGACACAGATACGCAGTATTTT. Supplemented by reference TRBV5-6 and TRBJ2-3, the full variable domain reads DAGVTQSPTHLIKTRGQQVTLRCSPKSGHDTVSWYQQALGQGPQFIFQYYEEEERQRGNFPDRFSGHQFPNYSSELNVNALLLGDSALYLCATGQDDTDTQYFGPGTRLTVL.

In this sample, this clone turned up a few times. The chain couples TRBV4-1 to TRBJ1-4; D gene unclear. The length of the CDR3 is 12 residues. V shed 6 bases and J shed 8 bases, with 10 bases lying between them. Germline lookup yields CDR1 MGHRA and CDR2 YSYEKL. The CDR3 region has the DNA TGCGCCAGCAGGAGGGTCGGGGAAAAACTGTTTTTT. This sequence encodes CASRRVGEKLFF.

The V gene is TRBV28, the J gene TRBJ1-2; no definite D call. V dropped 4 bases and J dropped 5 bases, with 5 bases sitting between them. This CDR3 contains 11 residues. The V gene's germline CDR1 is MDHEN and CDR2 SYDVKM. The CDR3 nucleotides are TGTGCCAGCAGTTCTCGGTATGGCTACACCTTC. Its translation: CASSSRYGYTF.

The rearrangement joins TRBV18 to TRBJ1-5; 9 nucleotides agree with TRBD1. From germline, CDR1 is KGHSH and CDR2 LQKENI. The V segment lost 6 bases and the J segment 7 bases; nucleotides outside the gene matches: 10. The CDR3 covers 15 residues. The CDR3 nucleotides read TGTGCCAGCTCCCTAGGACAGGGGACGGGCCAGCCCCAGCATTTT. It is translated as CASSLGQGTGQPQHF.

The chain is built from TRBV7-9 and TRBJ2-5; D is perhaps TRBD1 (6 bases). V was trimmed by 4 bases and J by 5 bases, leaving 23 bases between them. This CDR3 has 17 amino acids. CDR1 is SEHNR and CDR2 is FQNEAQ in the germline V gene (reference sequence). As DNA, the CDR3 is TGTGCCAGCAGCTCGAGGTTGGACAGTCTACTTAGGGAGACCCAGTACTTC. Its translation: CASSSRLDSLLRETQYF.

The chain has TRBV19 and TRBJ1-2; TRBD1 matches 9 bases. The V gene's germline CDR1 is LNHDA and CDR2 SQIVND (reference sequence). V shed 4 bases and J 2 bases; nucleotides not matched to a gene: 8. This CDR3 is built from 16 residues. CDR3 nucleotides: TGTGCCAGTAGTACTACTCCTGGACAGGGGAACTATGGCTACACCTTC. Its translation: CASSTTPGQGNYGYTF.

This chain joins TRBV7-9 and TRBJ1-1; 9 positions match TRBD1. CDR3 length equals 15 residues. Losses at the gene ends were 4 bases for V and 4 bases for J; bases not matched to a gene: 7. CDR1 and CDR2 from the germline V gene are SEHNR and FQNEAQ (reference sequence). Written as DNA, the CDR3 is TGTGCCAGCAGCTATGAGACAGGGGGGGGCACTGAAGCTTTCTTT. It codes for CASSYETGGGTEAFF.